The 28 T cell receptor beta chains below all came from one sample that was sequenced in a study of blood T cell repertoires in COVID-19. Using immunoSEQ multiplex PCR, the repertoire was profiled, and TCRdb retains in-frame clones only, with some absent. The data hold fewer than 350,000 clones, with over 75% observed a single time. The specimen was peripheral blood. The receptors here all came from a human donor in a cohort sampled during active COVID-19.

This sequence joins TRBV3-1 (or the pseudogene TRBV3-2) and TRBJ1-2; D perhaps matches TRBD1 (5 bases). The V gene lost 4 bases and the J gene lost 2 bases, with 17 bases spanning the gap. The germline V gene encodes CDR1 LGHDT and CDR2 YNNKEL (reference sequence). The CDR3 spans 16 residues. As DNA, the CDR3 is TGTGCCAGCAGCCTCCGTACAGGAACTACAAACTATGGCTACACCTTC. Translating it yields CASSLRTGTTNYGYTF.

The rearrangement uses TRBV18 and TRBJ1-5; the D gene is possibly TRBD1 (6 bases). Trimming left V 5 bases short and J 0 bases short, with 17 bases between. This CDR3 is 17 amino acids long. Germline CDR1 reads KGHSH; CDR2 reads LQKENI. CDR3 residues: CASSWTDSPYSNQPQHF. CDR3 nucleotides: TGTGCCAGCTCATGGACAGATAGCCCTTATAGCAATCAGCCCCAGCATTTT.

The genes are TRBV5-6 and TRBJ1-1; D gene ambiguous. The CDR3 is made up of 12 amino acids. Germline CDR1 SGHDT, CDR2 YYEEEE. Trimming removed 4 bases at V and 4 bases at J, with 8 bases between. The CDR3 protein is CASSERGTEAFF. CDR3 DNA: TGTGCCAGCAGCGAGCGAGGCACTGAAGCTTTCTTT.

This rearrangement joins TRBV7-2 to TRBJ1-5; possibly TRBD1 for D (6 bases). Germline V gives CDR1 SGHTA, CDR2 FQGNSA. Trimming left V 1 base short and J 1 base short, with 8 bases between. This CDR3 is built from 15 residues. CDR3 sequence: CASSLERGSNQPQHF. The CDR3, as DNA: TGTGCCAGCAGCTTAGAAAGGGGGAGCAATCAGCCCCAGCATTTT.

The chain recombines TRBV12-3 or TRBV12-4 with TRBJ1-5; 7 bases align to TRBD1. J was trimmed by 7 bases and V by 2 bases; bases with no gene match: 2. The CDR3 consists of 13 residues. Here the CDR3 DNA reads TGTGCCAGCAGTTTAAAGGGGGCGCAGCCCCAGCATTTT. Protein sequence: CASSLKGAQPQHF.

This clone was found once. J is TRBJ1-2 and V is TRBV21-1. TRBV21-1 is a pseudogene segment. The CDR3 consists of 16 residues. The CDR3 coding sequence is TGTGCCAGCAGATTTTTAGAGGCAGAAGCTAACTATGGCTACACCTTC. Translation gives CASRFLEAEANYGYTF.

This clone appeared a single time. Here the CDR3 reads CASSTSGYEQYF. The CDR3 nucleotides read TGTGCCAGTTCGACTAGCGGCTACGAGCAGTACTTC. The rearrangement uses TRBV19 and TRBJ2-7, with TRBD2 identical over 9 bases. With V trimmed by 8 bases and J by 3 bases, 2 bases remained unmatched. Germline loops: CDR1 LNHDA, CDR2 SQIVND (reference sequence). CDR3 size: 12 residues.

This rearrangement joins TRBV19 to TRBJ2-2, with D possibly matching TRBD1 (6 bases). Germline V gene data show CDR1 as LNHDA and CDR2 as SQIVND (reference sequence). This CDR3 spans 15 amino acids. V lost 4 bases and J lost 3, with 12 bases in between. The CDR3 region is CASSNRGWDTGELFF. The CDR3 nucleotides read TGTGCCAGTAGTAATAGGGGGTGGGACACCGGGGAGCTGTTTTTT.

V usage is TRBV6-5 and J usage is TRBJ1-1; tentative D call: TRBD1 (5 bases). The CDR3 loop spans 15 amino acids. V gave up 6 bases and J gave up 5 bases, with 19 bases separating them. Germline CDR1 and CDR2: MNHEY and SVGAGI. In DNA form, the CDR3 reads TGTGCCAGCAGAACCCGCGGGGGATTACGGACTGAAGCTTTCTTT. This translates into CASRTRGGLRTEAFF.

The chain uses TRBV29-1 and TRBJ2-7; TRBD1 agrees at 10 bases. The CDR3 spans 13 residues. CDR1 SQVTM and CDR2 ANQGSEA come from the germline V gene. V was clipped by 6 bases and J by 3 bases; unmatched bases: 5. CDR3 in amino acids: CSVLGQGDYEQYF. CDR3 DNA sequence: TGCAGCGTCTTAGGACAGGGGGACTACGAGCAGTACTTC.

This chain joins TRBV3-1 (or the pseudogene TRBV3-2) and TRBJ2-6; 11 bases fit TRBD1. The CDR3 loop spans 18 amino acids. CDR1 and CDR2 (germline): LGHDT, YNNKEL (reference sequence). After removal of 1 base from V and 2 bases from J, the junction contained 4 bases not matched to a gene. The CDR3 region has the DNA TGTGCCAGCAGCCAAGGGTGGACAGGGGGCGCTGGGGCCAACGTCCTGACTTTC. As protein: CASSQGWTGGAGANVLTF.

V and J are TRBV2 and TRBJ2-3; D unclear. From germline, CDR1 is SNHLY and CDR2 FYNNEI. The ends were cut back, 5 bases at V and 0 bases at J, with 12 bases in the middle. The CDR3 has 15 residues. CDR3 residues: CASSSPSPSTDTQYF. CDR3 sequence (DNA): TGTGCCAGCAGTTCCCCCAGTCCTAGCACAGATACGCAGTATTTT.

The V gene is TRBV5-4, the J gene TRBJ2-3; 8 nucleotides match TRBD2. CDR1 and CDR2 from the germline V gene are SGHNT and YYREEE (reference sequence). Unmatched junction bases numbered 3, after V lost 0 bases and J lost 3 bases. The CDR3 has 15 amino acids. The CDR3 here is CASSLGLAGTDTQYF. The DNA of the CDR3 is TGTGCCAGCAGCTTGGGGCTAGCGGGTACAGATACGCAGTATTTT. Using reference TRBV5-4 and TRBJ2-3 for the parts outside the CDR3, the full variable domain is ETGVTQSPTHLIKTRGQQVTLRCSSQSGHNTVSWYQQALGQGPQFIFQYYREEENGRGNFPPRFSGLQFPNYSSELNVNALELDDSALYLCASSLGLAGTDTQYFGPGTRLTVL.

With respect to this clone: Other DNA sequences in this sample translate to the same CDR3. The chain is built from TRBV6-1 and TRBJ1-5; tentative D call: TRBD1 (5 bases). V was cut by 0 bases and J by 7 bases, with 13 bases left in between. Germline V lookup: CDR1 MNHNS, CDR2 SASEGT. CDR3 size: 15 residues. The CDR3 DNA reads as TGTGCCAGCAGTGAAGCAGGGCAGGGTAGACAGCCCCAGCATTTT. The encoded protein is CASSEAGQGRQPQHF.

This clone was recorded many times. Other DNA sequences within the sample encode an identical CDR3. The chain uses TRBV18 and TRBJ1-5; 9 positions match TRBD1. V lost 3 bases and J lost 5; bases outside the gene matches: 5. The CDR3 is made up of 15 amino acids. Germline CDR1 is KGHSH and CDR2 is LQKENI. As DNA, the CDR3 is TGTGCCAGCTCACCGAGGACAGGGGCCGATCAGCCCCAGCATTTT. Protein: CASSPRTGADQPQHF. Full variable domain (remainder filled in from reference TRBV18 and TRBJ1-5): NAGVMQNPRHLVRRRGQEARLRCSPMKGHSHVYWYRQLPEEGLKFMVYLQKENIIDESGMPKERFSAEFPKEGPSILRIQQVVRGDSAAYFCASSPRTGADQPQHFGDGTRLSIL.

The CDR3 region has the DNA TGCGCCAGCAGCTCGTTCGGGAGGACCGGGGAGCTGTTTTTT. This translates into CASSSFGRTGELFF. The chain joins TRBV5-1 to TRBJ2-2; TRBD2 aligns across 7 bases. The germline V gene has CDR1 SGHRS and CDR2 YFSETQ. The CDR3 loop spans 14 amino acids. The V and J ends lost 3 bases and 5 bases, in that order; junction bases with no gene match: 4.

This sequence joins TRBV24-1 and TRBJ2-3; D possibly corresponds to TRBD1 (5 bases). This CDR3 region has 13 residues. V lost 5 bases and J lost 4, with 9 bases in between. Germline V CDR1 and CDR2: KGHDR, SFDVKD. The CDR3 region is CATSGGRSDTQYF. The CDR3 nucleotides are TGTGCCACCAGTGGGGGCCGGTCAGATACGCAGTATTTT.

V usage is TRBV6-5 and J usage is TRBJ1-6, with 11 nucleotides matching TRBD1. The CDR3 runs to 16 residues. The V and J ends lost 0 bases and 9 bases, in that order; junction bases with no gene match: 4. From germline, CDR1 is MNHEY and CDR2 SVGAGI. The CDR3, as DNA: TGTGCCAGCAGTTACTCCGGGACAGGGGGTGGTTCACCCCTCCACTTT. Protein sequence: CASSYSGTGGGSPLHF.

About this clone itself: Mismatch with germline at one junction end may stem from a read error. The V call is TRBV12-3 or TRBV12-4, the J call TRBJ1-2; a weak D match, TRBD1 (6 bases). The CDR3 extends over 12 amino acids. The CDR3 protein is CASSLDRDLAAF. In DNA form, the CDR3 reads TGTGCCAGCAGTTTAGACAGGGATTTAGCCGCCTTC.

The chain uses TRBV12-5 and TRBJ1-1; no clear D gene. V was clipped by 2 bases and J by 1 base, with 5 bases between them. Germline lookup yields CDR1 LGHNT and CDR2 FRNRAP. The CDR3 is 13 amino acids. The CDR3 sequence is CASGLIQNTEAFF. The CDR3 bases are TGTGCTAGTGGTTTGATACAGAACACTGAAGCTTTCTTT.

The chain links TRBV5-4 to TRBJ2-1, with 12 nucleotides matching TRBD2. Germline V gives CDR1 SGHNT, CDR2 YYREEE (reference sequence). Unmatched junction bases numbered 2, after V lost 5 bases and J lost 2 bases. The CDR3 totals 15 residues. The CDR3 DNA reads as TGTGCCAGCAGGACTAGCGGGGGAGCCTACAATGAGCAGTTCTTC. Translating it yields CASRTSGGAYNEQFF.

This clone was observed once. V is TRBV12-3 or TRBV12-4 and J is TRBJ2-7; D ambiguous. CDR3 length: 12 residues. The V gene lost 5 bases and the J gene lost 2 bases, with 7 bases spanning the gap. CDR3 in amino acids: CASSTDPYEQYF. The CDR3 coding sequence is TGTGCCAGCAGTACAGATCCCTACGAGCAGTACTTC.

J is TRBJ1-5 and V is TRBV5-1, with D uncertain. Germline V CDR1 and CDR2: SGHRS, YFSETQ. The CDR3 sequence is 14 residues long. V was shortened by 6 bases and J by 3 bases, with 13 bases between the two germline ends. CDR3 DNA sequence: TGCGCCAGCAAACGGGGTGCGGACAATCAGCCCCAGCATTTT. This translates into CASKRGADNQPQHF. Full variable domain (missing parts from reference TRBV5-1 and TRBJ1-5): KAGVTQTPRYLIKTRGQQVTLSCSPISGHRSVSWYQQTPGQGLQFLFEYFSETQRNKGNFPGRFSGRQFSNSRSEMNVSTLELGDSALYLCASKRGADNQPQHFGDGTRLSIL.

The chain joins TRBV2 to TRBJ1-6, with D possibly matching TRBD1 (6 bases). This CDR3 has 13 residues. CDR1 SNHLY and CDR2 FYNNEI come from the germline V gene. V was shortened by 8 bases and J by 10 bases, with 15 bases between the two germline ends. CDR3 residues: CASEQGDLSPLHF. The CDR3 DNA sequence: TGTGCCAGCGAACAGGGAGATCTGTCACCCCTCCACTTT.

The chain has TRBV7-2 and TRBJ2-2; D may be TRBD2 (5 bases). Trimming took 7 bases from V and 4 from J, leaving 10 bases between them. The CDR3 length is 13 residues. Germline lookup yields CDR1 SGHTA and CDR2 FQGNSA. For the CDR3, the DNA is TGTGCCAGCACGGGGTCACCCACCGGGGAGCTGTTTTTT. Translated: CASTGSPTGELFF.

This chain links TRBV25-1 with TRBJ2-7; D is possibly TRBD2 (5 bases). Germline V gives CDR1 MGHDK, CDR2 SYGVNS. Trimming shortened V by 1 base and J by 4 bases, and 11 bases separated the two germline ends. The CDR3 sequence is 14 residues long. DNA of the CDR3: TGTGCCAGCAGTGAATTGGAAACGGGATACGAGCAGTACTTC. Amino acids: CASSELETGYEQYF.

The V call is TRBV9, the J call TRBJ2-1, with 9 positions matching TRBD1. The CDR3 contains 17 residues. Germline CDR1 SGDLS, CDR2 YYNGEE. The V and J ends lost 1 base and 6 bases, in that order; junction bases with no gene match: 11. The CDR3 sequence: CASSVSGTGTMANEQFF. The CDR3 nucleotides are TGTGCCAGCAGCGTATCTGGGACAGGGACCATGGCCAATGAGCAGTTCTTC.

This sequence joins TRBV18 and TRBJ1-5, with 8 bases aligning to TRBD1. J gave up 5 bases and V 8 bases, and 5 bases lay outside the gene matches. CDR1 is KGHSH and CDR2 is LQKENI in the germline V gene. The CDR3 has 13 amino acids. The CDR3 spells CASTPGGYQPQHF. CDR3 in DNA: TGTGCCAGCACCCCAGGGGGCTATCAGCCCCAGCATTTT.